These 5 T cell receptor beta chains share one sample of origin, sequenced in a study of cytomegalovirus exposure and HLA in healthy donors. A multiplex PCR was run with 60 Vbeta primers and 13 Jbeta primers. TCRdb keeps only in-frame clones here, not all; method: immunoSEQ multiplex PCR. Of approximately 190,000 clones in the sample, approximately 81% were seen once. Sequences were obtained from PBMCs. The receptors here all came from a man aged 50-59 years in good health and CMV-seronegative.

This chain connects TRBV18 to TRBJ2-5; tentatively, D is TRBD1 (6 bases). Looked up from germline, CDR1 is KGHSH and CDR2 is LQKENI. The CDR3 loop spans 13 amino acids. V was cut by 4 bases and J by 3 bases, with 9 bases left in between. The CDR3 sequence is CASSQGQEETQYF. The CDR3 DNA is TGTGCCAGCTCACAGGGACAAGAAGAGACCCAGTACTTC.

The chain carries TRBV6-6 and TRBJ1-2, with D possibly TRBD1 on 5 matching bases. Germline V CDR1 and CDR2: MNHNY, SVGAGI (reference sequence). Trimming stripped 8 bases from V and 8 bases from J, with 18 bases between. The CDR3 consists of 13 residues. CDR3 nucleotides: TGTGCCAGCTCTCAGGGCCCTGTTGGGGGCTACACCTTC. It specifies CASSQGPVGGYTF.

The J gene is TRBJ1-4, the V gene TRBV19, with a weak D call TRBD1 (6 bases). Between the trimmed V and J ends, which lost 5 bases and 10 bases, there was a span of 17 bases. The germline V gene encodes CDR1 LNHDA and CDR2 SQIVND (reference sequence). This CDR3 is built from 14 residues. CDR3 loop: CASSYATGMRKLFF. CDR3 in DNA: TGTGCCAGTAGTTACGCGACAGGAATGCGAAAACTGTTTTTT.

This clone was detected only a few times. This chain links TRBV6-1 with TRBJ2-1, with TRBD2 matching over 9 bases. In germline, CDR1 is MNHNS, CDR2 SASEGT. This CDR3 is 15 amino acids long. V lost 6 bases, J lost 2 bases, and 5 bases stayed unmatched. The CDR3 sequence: CASSSTSGTYNEQFF. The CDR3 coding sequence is TGTGCCAGCAGCTCGACTAGCGGTACCTACAATGAGCAGTTCTTC.

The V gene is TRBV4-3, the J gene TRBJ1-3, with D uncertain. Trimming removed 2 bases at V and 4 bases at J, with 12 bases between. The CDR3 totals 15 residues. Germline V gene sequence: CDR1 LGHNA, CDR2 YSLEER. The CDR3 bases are TGCGCCAGCAGCCAAATTGCAGGTTCGGGAAACACCATATATTTT. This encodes CASSQIAGSGNTIYF.